This TCR beta chain was obtained from a study of a mutant IDH1 vaccine in newly diagnosed glioma. Across the study: Patients underwent eight vaccinations, which took place in weeks 1, 3, 5, 7, 11, 15, 19 and 23. Previous treatment comprised radiotherapy, temozolomide, or both, mostly both.

Germline CDR1 is SEHNR and CDR2 is FQNEAQ (reference sequence). The CDR3 loop spans 12 amino acids. Trimming removed 10 bases from V and 3 bases from J, with 12 bases in between. The time point denotes: week 11, during vaccination. What each vaccine dose contained was 300 ug of mutant IDH1 20-mer peptide, accompanied by topical imiquimod. About this clone itself: Its antigen is unknown.

Sequencing was performed with immunoSEQ multiplex PCR; in TCRdb, only in-frame clones are kept and a portion is missing. The data show about 110,000 clones, roughly nine tenths seen once. This TCR derives from a woman aged 45-59 years with glioma. The chain uses TRBV7-9 and TRBJ1-1; D is undetermined. The sequenced sample was PBMCs, obtained from a glioma patient whose treatment included an IDH1 peptide vaccine. Here the CDR3 DNA reads TGTGCCACCACCGAGACGGACACTGAAGCTTTCTTT. Translation: CATTETDTEAFF.